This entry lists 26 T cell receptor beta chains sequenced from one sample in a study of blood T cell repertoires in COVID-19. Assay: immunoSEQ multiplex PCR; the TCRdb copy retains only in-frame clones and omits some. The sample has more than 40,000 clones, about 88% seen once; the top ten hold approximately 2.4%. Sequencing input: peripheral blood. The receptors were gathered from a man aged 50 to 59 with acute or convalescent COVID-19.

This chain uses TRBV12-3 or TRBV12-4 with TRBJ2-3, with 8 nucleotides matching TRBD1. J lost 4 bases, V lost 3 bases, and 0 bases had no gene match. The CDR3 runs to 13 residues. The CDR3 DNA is TGTGCCAGCAGTTTGGACAGGGCAGATACGCAGTATTTT. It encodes CASSLDRADTQYF.

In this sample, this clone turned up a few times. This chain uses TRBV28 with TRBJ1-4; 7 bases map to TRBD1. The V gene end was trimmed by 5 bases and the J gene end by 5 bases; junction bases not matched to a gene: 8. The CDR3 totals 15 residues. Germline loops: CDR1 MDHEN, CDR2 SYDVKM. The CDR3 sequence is CASSRPGDSNEKLFF. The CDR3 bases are TGTGCCAGCAGTCGCCCGGGGGACAGCAATGAAAAACTGTTTTTT.

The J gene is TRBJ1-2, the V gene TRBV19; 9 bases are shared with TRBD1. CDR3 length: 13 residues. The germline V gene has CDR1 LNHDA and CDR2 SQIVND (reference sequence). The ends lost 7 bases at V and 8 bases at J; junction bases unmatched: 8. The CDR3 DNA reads TGTGCCAGTACCCCGGGACAGGGCGGCGGCTACACCTTC. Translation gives CASTPGQGGGYTF.

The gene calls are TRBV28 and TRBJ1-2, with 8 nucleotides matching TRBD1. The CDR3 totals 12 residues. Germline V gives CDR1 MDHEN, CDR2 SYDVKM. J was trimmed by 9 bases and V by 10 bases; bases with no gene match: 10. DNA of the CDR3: TGTGCCACTGGGACAGGAGCGAGGAGCTACACCTTC. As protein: CATGTGARSYTF.

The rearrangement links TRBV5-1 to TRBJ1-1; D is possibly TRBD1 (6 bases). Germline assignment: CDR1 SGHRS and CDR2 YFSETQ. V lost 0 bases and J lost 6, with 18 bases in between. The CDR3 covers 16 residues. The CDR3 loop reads CASSLAPPDSGAEAFF. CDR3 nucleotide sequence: TGCGCCAGCAGCTTGGCGCCCCCGGACAGTGGAGCTGAAGCTTTCTTT. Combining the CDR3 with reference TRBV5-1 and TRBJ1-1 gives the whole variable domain KAGVTQTPRYLIKTRGQQVTLSCSPISGHRSVSWYQQTPGQGLQFLFEYFSETQRNKGNFPGRFSGRQFSNSRSEMNVSTLELGDSALYLCASSLAPPDSGAEAFFGQGTRLTVV.

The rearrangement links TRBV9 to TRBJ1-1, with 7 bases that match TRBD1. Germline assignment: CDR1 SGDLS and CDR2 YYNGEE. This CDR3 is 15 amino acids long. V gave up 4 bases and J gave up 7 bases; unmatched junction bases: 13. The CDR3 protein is CASSSRTPGDSEAFF. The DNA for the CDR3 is TGTGCCAGCAGCTCCCGGACGCCGGGGGACAGTGAAGCTTTCTTT.

The CDR3 bases are TGTGCCAGCAGGGACGGACAGGGGGATCAGCCCCAGCATTTT. Amino acid sequence: CASRDGQGDQPQHF. The chain is built from TRBV6-5 and TRBJ1-5, with 10 nucleotides matching TRBD1. Germline assignment: CDR1 MNHEY and CDR2 SVGAGI. V lost 6 bases to trimming and J lost 5 bases; unmatched junction nucleotides: 4. There are 14 residues in the CDR3.

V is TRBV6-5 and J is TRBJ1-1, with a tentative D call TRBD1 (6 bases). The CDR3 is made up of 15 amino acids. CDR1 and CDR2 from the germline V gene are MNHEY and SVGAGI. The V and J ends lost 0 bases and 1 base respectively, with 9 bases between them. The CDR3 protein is CASSYSVQGNTEAFF. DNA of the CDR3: TGTGCCAGCAGTTACTCGGTACAGGGGAACACTGAAGCTTTCTTT.

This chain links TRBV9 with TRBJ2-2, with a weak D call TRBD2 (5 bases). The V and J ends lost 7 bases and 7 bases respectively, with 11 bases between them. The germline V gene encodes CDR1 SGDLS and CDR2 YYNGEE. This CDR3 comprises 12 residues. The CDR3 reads CASGSSGGELFF. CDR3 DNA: TGTGCCAGCGGGAGCTCAGGCGGGGAGCTGTTTTTT.

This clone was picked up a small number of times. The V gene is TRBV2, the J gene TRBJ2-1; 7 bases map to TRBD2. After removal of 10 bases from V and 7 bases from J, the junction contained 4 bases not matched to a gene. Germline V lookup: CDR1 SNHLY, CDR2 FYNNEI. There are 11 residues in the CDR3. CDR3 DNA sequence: TGTGCCACCAGACTAGCAAATGAGCAGTTCTTC. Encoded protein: CATRLANEQFF.

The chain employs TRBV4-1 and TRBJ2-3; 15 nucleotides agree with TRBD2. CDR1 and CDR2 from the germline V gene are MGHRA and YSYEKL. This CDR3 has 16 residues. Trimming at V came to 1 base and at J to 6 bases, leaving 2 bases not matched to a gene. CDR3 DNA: TGCGCCAGCAGCCAAGTAGGGACTAGCGGGAGGGATACGCAGTATTTT. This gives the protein CASSQVGTSGRDTQYF.

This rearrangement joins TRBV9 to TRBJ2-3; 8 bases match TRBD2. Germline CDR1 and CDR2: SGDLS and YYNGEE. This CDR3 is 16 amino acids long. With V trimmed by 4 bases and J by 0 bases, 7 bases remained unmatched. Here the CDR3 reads CASSPRLATSTDTQYF. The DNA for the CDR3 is TGTGCCAGCAGCCCCAGACTAGCGACTAGCACAGATACGCAGTATTTT.

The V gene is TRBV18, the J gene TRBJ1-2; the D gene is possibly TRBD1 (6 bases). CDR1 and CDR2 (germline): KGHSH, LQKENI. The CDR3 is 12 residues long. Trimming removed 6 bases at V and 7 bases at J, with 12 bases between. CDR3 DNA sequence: TGTGCCAGCTCCCCCGCAGGGGCTGGCTACACCTTC. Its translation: CASSPAGAGYTF.

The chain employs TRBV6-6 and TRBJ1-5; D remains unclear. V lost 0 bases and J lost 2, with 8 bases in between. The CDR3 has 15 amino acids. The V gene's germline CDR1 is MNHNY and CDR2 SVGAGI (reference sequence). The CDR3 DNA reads TGTGCCAGCAGTTACTCCACTCAGGGCAATCAGCCCCAGCATTTT. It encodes CASSYSTQGNQPQHF.

CDR3 amino acids: CATSVRGVRGRREDRYSYEQYF. CDR3 DNA: TGTGCCACCAGCGTCAGGGGCGTCCGGGGGAGGCGGGAGGACCGCTATTCCTACGAGCAGTACTTC. The genes are TRBV15 and TRBJ2-7; 8 bases match TRBD2. V was clipped by 5 bases and J by 1 base; unmatched bases: 28. The CDR3 has 22 residues. Germline-derived CDR1 and CDR2 are LNHNV and YYDKDF (reference sequence).

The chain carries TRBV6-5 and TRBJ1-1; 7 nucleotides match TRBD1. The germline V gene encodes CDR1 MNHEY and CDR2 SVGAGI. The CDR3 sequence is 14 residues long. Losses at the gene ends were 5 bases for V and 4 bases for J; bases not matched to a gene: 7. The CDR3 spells CASSTRQGITEAFF. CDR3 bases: TGTGCCAGCAGTACCCGACAGGGAATCACTGAAGCTTTCTTT.

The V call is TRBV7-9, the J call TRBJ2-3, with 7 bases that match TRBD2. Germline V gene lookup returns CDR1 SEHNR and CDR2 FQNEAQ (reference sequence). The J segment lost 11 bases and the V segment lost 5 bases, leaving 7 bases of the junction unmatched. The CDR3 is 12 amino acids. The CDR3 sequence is CASSQSGVMQYF. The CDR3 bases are TGTGCCAGCAGCCAGAGCGGGGTTATGCAGTATTTT.

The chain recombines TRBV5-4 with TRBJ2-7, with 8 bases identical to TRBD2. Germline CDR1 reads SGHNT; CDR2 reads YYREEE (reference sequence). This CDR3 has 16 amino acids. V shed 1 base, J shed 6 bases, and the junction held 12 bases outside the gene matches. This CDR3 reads CASSLRRAGGHGEQYF. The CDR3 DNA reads TGTGCCAGCAGCTTGAGGCGGGCGGGGGGCCACGGCGAGCAGTACTTC.

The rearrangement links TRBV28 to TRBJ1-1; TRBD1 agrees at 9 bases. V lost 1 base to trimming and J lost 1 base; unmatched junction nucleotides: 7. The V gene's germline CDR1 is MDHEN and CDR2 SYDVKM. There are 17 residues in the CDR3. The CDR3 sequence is CASSLLGTGRGNTEAFF. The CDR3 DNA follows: TGTGCCAGCAGTTTATTGGGGACAGGGAGGGGGAACACTGAAGCTTTCTTT.

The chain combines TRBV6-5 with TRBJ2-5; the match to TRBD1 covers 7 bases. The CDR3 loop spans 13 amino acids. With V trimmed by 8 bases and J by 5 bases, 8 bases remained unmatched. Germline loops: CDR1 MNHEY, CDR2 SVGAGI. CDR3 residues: CASAKQGMETQYF. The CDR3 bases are TGTGCCAGCGCCAAACAGGGGATGGAGACCCAGTACTTC.

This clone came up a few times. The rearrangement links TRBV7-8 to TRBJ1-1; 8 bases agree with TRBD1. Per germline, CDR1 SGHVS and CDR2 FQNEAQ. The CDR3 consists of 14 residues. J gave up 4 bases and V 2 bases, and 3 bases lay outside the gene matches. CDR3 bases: TGTGCCAGCAGCTTAATGGGGACAGGCACTGAAGCTTTCTTT. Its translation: CASSLMGTGTEAFF.

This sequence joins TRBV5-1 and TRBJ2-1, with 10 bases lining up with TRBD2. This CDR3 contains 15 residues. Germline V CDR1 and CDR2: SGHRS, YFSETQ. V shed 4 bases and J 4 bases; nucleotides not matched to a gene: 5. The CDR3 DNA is TGCGCCAGCAGCATTAAGCGGGGGGGTTACAATGAGCAGTTCTTC. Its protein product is CASSIKRGGYNEQFF.

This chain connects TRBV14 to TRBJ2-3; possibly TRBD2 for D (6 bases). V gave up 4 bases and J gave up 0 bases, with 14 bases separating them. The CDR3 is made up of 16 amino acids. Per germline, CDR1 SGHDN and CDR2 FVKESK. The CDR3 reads CASSLSGTLSTDTQYF. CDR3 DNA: TGTGCCAGCAGCCTAAGTGGGACTCTAAGCACAGATACGCAGTATTTT.

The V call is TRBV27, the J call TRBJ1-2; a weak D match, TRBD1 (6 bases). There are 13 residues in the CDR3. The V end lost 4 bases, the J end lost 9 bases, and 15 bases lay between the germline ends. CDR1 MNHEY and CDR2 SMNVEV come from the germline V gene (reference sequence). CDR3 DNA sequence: TGTGCCAGCAGTTCCCAGGACAGAATAAGCTACACCTTC. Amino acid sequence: CASSSQDRISYTF.

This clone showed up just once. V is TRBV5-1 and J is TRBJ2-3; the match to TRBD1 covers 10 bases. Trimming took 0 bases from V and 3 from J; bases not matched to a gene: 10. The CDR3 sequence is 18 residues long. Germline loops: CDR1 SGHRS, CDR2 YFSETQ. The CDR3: CASSLAAFWTGGTDTQYF. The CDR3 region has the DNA TGCGCCAGCAGCTTGGCCGCTTTCTGGACAGGGGGGACAGATACGCAGTATTTT.

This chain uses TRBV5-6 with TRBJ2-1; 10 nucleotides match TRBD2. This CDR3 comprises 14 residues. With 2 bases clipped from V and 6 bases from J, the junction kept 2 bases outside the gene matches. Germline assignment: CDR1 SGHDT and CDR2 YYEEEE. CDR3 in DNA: TGTGCCAGCAGCTTCCAGCGGGGGGGCAATGAGCAGTTCTTC. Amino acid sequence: CASSFQRGGNEQFF.